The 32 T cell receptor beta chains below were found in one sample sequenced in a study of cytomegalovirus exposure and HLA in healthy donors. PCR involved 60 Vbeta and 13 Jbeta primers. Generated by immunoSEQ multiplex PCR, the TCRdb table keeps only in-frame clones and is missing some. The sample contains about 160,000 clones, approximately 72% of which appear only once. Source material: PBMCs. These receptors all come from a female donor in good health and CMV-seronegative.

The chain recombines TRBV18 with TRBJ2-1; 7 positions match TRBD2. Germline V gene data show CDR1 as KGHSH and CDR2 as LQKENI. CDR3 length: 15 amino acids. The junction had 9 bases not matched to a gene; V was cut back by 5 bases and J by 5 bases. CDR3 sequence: CASSEVALADNEQFF. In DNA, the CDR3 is TGTGCCAGCTCAGAGGTGGCCCTAGCGGACAATGAGCAGTTCTTC. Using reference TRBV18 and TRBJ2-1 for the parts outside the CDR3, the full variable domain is NAGVMQNPRHLVRRRGQEARLRCSPMKGHSHVYWYRQLPEEGLKFMVYLQKENIIDESGMPKERFSAEFPKEGPSILRIQQVVRGDSAAYFCASSEVALADNEQFFGPGTRLTVL.

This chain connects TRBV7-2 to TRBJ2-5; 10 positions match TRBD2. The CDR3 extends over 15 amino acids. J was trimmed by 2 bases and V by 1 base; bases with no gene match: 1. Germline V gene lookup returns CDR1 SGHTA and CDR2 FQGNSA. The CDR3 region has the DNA TGTGCCAGCAGCTTAGGGACTAGCGGACAAGAGACCCAGTACTTC. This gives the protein CASSLGTSGQETQYF.

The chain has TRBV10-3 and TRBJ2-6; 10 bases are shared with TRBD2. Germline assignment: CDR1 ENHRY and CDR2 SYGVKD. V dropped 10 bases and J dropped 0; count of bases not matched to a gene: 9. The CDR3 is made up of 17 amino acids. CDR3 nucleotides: TGTGCCACCGGTCCAGCGGGAGGGGTCTCTGGGGCCAACGTCCTGACTTTC. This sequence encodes CATGPAGGVSGANVLTF.

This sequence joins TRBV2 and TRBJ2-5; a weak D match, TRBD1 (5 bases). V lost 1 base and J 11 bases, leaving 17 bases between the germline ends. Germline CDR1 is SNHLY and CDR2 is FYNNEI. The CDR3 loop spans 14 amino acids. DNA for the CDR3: TGTGCCAGCAGTGAAGGCCAGGGTTATGGTGAGCAGTACTTC. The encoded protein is CASSEGQGYGEQYF.

CDR3 DNA: TGTGCCAGCAGTTACTCCGAGAGGGGGCCGAACTATGGCTACACCTTC. This encodes CASSYSERGPNYGYTF. V usage is TRBV6-5 and J usage is TRBJ1-2, with 7 positions matching TRBD1. The CDR3 covers 16 residues. V was clipped by 0 bases and J by 2 bases; unmatched bases: 6. The germline gives CDR1 MNHEY, CDR2 SVGAGI.

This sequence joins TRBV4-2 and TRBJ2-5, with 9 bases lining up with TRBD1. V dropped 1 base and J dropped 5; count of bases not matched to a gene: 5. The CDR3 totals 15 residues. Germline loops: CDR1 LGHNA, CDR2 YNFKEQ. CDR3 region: CASSQGTGEAETQYF. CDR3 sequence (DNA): TGTGCCAGCAGCCAAGGGACAGGGGAGGCGGAGACCCAGTACTTC.

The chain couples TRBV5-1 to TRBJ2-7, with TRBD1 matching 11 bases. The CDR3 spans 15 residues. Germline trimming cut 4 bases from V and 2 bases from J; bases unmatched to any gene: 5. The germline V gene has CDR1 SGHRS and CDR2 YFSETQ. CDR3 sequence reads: CASSRQGQGAYEQYF. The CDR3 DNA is TGCGCCAGCAGCAGACAGGGACAGGGGGCCTACGAGCAGTACTTC.

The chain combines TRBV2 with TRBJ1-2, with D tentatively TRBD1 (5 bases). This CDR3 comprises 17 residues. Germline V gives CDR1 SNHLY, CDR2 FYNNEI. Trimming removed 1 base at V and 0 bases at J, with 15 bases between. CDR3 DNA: TGTGCCAGCAGTGAAGATCACGGGACTTCAGCTAACTATGGCTACACCTTC. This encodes CASSEDHGTSANYGYTF.

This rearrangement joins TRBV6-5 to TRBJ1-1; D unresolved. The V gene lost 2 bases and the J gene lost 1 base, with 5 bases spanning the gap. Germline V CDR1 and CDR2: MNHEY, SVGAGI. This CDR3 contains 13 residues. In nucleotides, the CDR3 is TGTGCCAGCAGTTACGCCAGGAACACTGAAGCTTTCTTT. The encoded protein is CASSYARNTEAFF.

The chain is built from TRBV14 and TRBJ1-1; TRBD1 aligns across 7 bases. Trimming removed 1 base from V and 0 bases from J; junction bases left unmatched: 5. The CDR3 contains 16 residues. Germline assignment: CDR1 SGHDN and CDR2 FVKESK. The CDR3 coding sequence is TGTGCCAGCAGCCAAGGACTAGGGGGCTTGAACACTGAAGCTTTCTTT. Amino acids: CASSQGLGGLNTEAFF.

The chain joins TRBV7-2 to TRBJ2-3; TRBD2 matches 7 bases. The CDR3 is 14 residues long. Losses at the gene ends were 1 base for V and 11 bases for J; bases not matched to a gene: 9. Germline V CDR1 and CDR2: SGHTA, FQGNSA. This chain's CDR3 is CASSLVGGGEGQYF. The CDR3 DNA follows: TGTGCCAGCAGCTTAGTGGGGGGTGGGGAGGGGCAGTATTTT.

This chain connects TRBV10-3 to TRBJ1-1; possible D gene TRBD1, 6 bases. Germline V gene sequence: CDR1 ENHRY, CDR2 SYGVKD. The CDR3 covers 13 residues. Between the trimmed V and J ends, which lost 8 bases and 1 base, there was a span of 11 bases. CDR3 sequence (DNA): TGTGCCATCGGCTGGACAGAGAACACTGAAGCTTTCTTT. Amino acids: CAIGWTENTEAFF.

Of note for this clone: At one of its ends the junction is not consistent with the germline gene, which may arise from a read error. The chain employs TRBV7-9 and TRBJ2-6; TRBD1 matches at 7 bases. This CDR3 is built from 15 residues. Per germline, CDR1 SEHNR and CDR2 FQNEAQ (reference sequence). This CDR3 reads CASRDSLSGANGLTF. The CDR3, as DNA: TGTGCCAGCCGGGACAGTCTCTCTGGGGCCAACGGCCTGACTTTC. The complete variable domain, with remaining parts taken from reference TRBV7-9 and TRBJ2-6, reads DTGVSQNPRHKITKRGQNVTFRCDPISEHNRLYWYRQTLGQGPEFLTYFQNEAQLEKSRLLSDRFSAERPKGSFSTLEIQRTEQGDSAMYLCASRDSLSGANGLTFGAGSRLTVL.

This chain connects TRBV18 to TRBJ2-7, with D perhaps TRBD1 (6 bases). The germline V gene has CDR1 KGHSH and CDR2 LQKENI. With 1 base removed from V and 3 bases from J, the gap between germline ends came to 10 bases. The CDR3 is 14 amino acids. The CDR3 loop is CASSPRGQDYEQYF. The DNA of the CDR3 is TGTGCCAGCTCACCACGGGGACAAGACTACGAGCAGTACTTC.

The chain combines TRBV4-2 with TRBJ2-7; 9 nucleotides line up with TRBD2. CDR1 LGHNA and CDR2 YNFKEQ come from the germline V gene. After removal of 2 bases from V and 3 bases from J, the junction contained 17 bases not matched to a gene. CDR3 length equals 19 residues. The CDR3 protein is CASSQFSRVAAGGFYEQYF. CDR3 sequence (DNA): TGTGCCAGCAGCCAATTTTCTAGGGTCGCGGCGGGAGGGTTCTACGAGCAGTACTTC.

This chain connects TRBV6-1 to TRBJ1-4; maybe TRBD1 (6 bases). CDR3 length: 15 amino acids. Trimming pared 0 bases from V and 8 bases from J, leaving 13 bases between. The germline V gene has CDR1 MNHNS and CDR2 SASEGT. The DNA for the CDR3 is TGTGCCAGCAGTGAAGCGCTAGGACAGCTCGAAAAACTGTTTTTT. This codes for CASSEALGQLEKLFF.

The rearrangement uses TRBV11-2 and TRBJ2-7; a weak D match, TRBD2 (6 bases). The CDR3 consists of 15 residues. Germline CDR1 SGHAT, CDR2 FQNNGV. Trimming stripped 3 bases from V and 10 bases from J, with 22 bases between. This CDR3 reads CASSLGGFREGRQYF. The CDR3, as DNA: TGTGCCAGCAGCTTGGGGGGATTCAGGGAAGGACGACAGTACTTC.

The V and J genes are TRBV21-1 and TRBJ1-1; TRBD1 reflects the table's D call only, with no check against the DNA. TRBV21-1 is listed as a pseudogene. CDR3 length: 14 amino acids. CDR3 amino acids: CASNPPGAYTEAFF. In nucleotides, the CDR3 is TGTGCCAGCAACCCCCCAGGGGCCTACACTGAAGCTTTCTTT.

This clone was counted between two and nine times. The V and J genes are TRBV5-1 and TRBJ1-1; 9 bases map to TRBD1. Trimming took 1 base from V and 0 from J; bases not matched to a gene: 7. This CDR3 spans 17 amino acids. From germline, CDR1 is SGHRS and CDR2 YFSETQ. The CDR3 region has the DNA TGCGCCAGCAGCTTGCAGGGACAGGGCCTTATGAACACTGAAGCTTTCTTT. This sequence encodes CASSLQGQGLMNTEAFF.

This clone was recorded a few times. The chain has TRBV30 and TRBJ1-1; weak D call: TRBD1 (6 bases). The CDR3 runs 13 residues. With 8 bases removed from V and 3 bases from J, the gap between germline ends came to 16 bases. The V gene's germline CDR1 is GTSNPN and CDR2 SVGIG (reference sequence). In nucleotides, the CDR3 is TGTGCCCGCTCAGGGGCGGTGGACACTGAAGCTTTCTTT. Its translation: CARSGAVDTEAFF.

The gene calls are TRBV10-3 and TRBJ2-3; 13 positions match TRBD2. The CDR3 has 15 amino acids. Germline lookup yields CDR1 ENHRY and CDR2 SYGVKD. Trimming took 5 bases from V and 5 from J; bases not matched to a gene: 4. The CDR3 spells CAISTSGGAIDTQYF. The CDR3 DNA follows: TGTGCCATCAGTACTAGCGGGGGGGCCATAGATACGCAGTATTTT.

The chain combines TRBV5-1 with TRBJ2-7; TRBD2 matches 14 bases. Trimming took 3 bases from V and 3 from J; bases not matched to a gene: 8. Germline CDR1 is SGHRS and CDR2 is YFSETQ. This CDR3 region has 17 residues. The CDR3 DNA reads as TGCGCCAGCAGCTACGGGACTAGCGGGAGTATTATCTACGAGCAGTACTTC. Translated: CASSYGTSGSIIYEQYF.

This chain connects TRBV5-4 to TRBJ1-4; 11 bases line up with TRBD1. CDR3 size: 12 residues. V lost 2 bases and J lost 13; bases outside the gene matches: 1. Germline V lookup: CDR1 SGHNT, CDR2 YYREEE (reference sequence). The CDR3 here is CASSFGTGGLFF. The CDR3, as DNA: TGTGCCAGCAGCTTTGGGACAGGGGGACTGTTTTTT.

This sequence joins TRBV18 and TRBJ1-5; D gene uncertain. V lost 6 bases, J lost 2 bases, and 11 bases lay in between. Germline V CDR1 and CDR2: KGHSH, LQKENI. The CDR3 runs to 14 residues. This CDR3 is CASSTSRGNQPQHF. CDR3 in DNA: TGTGCCAGCTCGACGAGTCGGGGCAATCAGCCCCAGCATTTT.

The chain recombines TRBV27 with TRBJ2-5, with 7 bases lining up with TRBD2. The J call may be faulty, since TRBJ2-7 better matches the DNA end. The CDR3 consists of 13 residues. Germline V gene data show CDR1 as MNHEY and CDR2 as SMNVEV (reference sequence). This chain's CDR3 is CAAKSGNGYEQYF. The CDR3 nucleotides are TGTGCCGCCAAAAGCGGGAACGGGTACGAGCAGTACTTC.

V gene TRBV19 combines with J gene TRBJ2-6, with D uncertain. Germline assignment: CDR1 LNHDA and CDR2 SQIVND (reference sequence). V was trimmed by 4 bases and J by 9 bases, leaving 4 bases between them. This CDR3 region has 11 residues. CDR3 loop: CASSNSNVLTF. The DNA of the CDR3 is TGTGCCAGTAGTAACAGCAACGTCCTGACTTTC.

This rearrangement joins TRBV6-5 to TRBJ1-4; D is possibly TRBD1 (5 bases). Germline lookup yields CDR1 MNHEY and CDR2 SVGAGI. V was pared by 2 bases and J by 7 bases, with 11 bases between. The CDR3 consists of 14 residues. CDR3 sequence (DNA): TGTGCCAGCAGTTACGGACGGGGGGGTGAAAAACTGTTTTTT. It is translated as CASSYGRGGEKLFF.

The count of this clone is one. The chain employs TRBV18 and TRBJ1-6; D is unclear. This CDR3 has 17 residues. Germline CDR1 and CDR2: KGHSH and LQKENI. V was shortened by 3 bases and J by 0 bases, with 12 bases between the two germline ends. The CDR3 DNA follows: TGTGCCAGCTCACCGGGCAACCTCGGCTCCTATAATTCACCCCTCCACTTT. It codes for CASSPGNLGSYNSPLHF.

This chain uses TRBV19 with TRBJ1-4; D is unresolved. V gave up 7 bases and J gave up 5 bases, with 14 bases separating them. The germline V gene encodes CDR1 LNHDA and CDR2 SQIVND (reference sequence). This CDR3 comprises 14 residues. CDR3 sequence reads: CASKVTGSNEKLFF. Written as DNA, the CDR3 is TGTGCCAGTAAGGTAACGGGATCAAATGAAAAACTGTTTTTT.

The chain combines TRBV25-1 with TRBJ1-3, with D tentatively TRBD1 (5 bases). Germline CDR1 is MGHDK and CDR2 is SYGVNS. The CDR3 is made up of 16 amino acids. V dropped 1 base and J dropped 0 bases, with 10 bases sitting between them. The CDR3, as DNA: TGTGCCAGCAGTGAATCGGGGGAGGGCTCTGGAAACACCATATATTTT. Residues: CASSESGEGSGNTIYF. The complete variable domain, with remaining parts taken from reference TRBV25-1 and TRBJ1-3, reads EADIYQTPRYLVIGTGKKITLECSQTMGHDKMYWYQQDPGMELHLIHYSYGVNSTEKGDLSSESTVSRIRTEHFPLTLESARPSHTSQYLCASSESGEGSGNTIYFGEGSWLTVV.

CDR3 protein: CASSIWPKGQEETQYF. The DNA for the CDR3 is TGTGCCAGTAGTATATGGCCGAAGGGGCAGGAAGAGACCCAGTACTTC. The chain carries TRBV19 and TRBJ2-5; D is perhaps TRBD1 (5 bases). The CDR3 is 16 residues long. Per germline, CDR1 LNHDA and CDR2 SQIVND (reference sequence). Trimming removed 2 bases from V and 3 bases from J, with 16 bases in between.

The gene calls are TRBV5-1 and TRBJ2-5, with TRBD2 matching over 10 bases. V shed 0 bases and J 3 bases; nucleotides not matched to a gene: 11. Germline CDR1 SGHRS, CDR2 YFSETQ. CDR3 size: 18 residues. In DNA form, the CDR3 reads TGCGCCAGCAGCTTGGAAGGTTCCAGCGGGGGGGAAGAAGAGACCCAGTACTTC. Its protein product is CASSLEGSSGGEEETQYF. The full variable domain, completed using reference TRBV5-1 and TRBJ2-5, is KAGVTQTPRYLIKTRGQQVTLSCSPISGHRSVSWYQQTPGQGLQFLFEYFSETQRNKGNFPGRFSGRQFSNSRSEMNVSTLELGDSALYLCASSLEGSSGGEEETQYFGPGTRLLVL.